Shown below are 11 T cell receptor beta chains from a single sample sequenced in a study of T cells in localized non-small cell lung cancer. This table comes from immunoSEQ multiplex PCR, and its TCRdb copy is limited to in-frame clones, with some not included. The table has about 48,000 clones, 70% to 85% seen once. The input for sequencing was peripheral blood, taken before any cancer treatment. These receptor sequences come from a man aged 35 to 69 with stage I squamous cell lung carcinoma.

The chain joins TRBV2 to TRBJ1-5, with 7 bases identical to TRBD1. Germline CDR1 is SNHLY and CDR2 is FYNNEI. Trimming took 5 bases from V and 1 from J; bases not matched to a gene: 5. The CDR3 consists of 15 residues. CDR3 coding DNA: TGTGCCAGCAGTCCGGGACAGTTGAGCAATCAGCCCCAGCATTTT. It is translated as CASSPGQLSNQPQHF.

This clone was picked up one time. V and J are TRBV2 and TRBJ2-7; 8 nucleotides line up with TRBD1. The junction had 4 bases not matched to a gene; V was cut back by 2 bases and J by 4 bases. Germline CDR1 is SNHLY and CDR2 is FYNNEI. This CDR3 has 14 residues. The DNA of the CDR3 is TGTGCCAGCAGTGAACAGGGGGCTTCTTACGAGCAGTACTTC. It yields the protein CASSEQGASYEQYF.

The J gene is TRBJ2-7, the V gene TRBV19; 7 nucleotides match TRBD2. The CDR3 contains 15 residues. Per the germline V gene, CDR1 is LNHDA and CDR2 is SQIVND (reference sequence). V trimming: 8 bases; J trimming: 3 bases; junction bases outside the gene matches: 13. This CDR3 reads CASSVQGSGNYEQYF. The DNA for the CDR3 is TGTGCCAGTTCTGTCCAAGGGAGCGGGAACTACGAGCAGTACTTC.

This chain links TRBV5-1 with TRBJ2-6; TRBD1 agrees at 8 bases. V shed 3 bases and J 0 bases; nucleotides not matched to a gene: 5. This CDR3 is built from 17 residues. The germline CDR1 and CDR2 sequences are SGHRS and YFSETQ. The CDR3 is CASSSGTGFSGANVLTF. CDR3 bases: TGCGCCAGCAGCTCCGGGACAGGATTCTCTGGGGCCAACGTCCTGACTTTC.

The rearrangement uses TRBV30 and TRBJ1-6; D possibly corresponds to TRBD1 (6 bases). The V and J ends lost 3 bases and 7 bases respectively, with 13 bases between them. CDR1 and CDR2 (germline): GTSNPN, SVGIG (reference sequence). The CDR3 extends over 14 amino acids. The CDR3, as DNA: TGTGCCTGGAGCTTGGACAGCCTGAATTCACCCCTCCACTTT. Its translation is CAWSLDSLNSPLHF. Variable domain in full (rest from reference TRBV30 and TRBJ1-6): SQTIHQWPATLVQPVGSPLSLECTVEGTSNPNLYWYRQAAGRGLQLLFYSVGIGQISSEVPQNLSASRPQDRQFILSSKKLLLSDSGFYLCAWSLDSLNSPLHFGNGTRLTVT.

This chain joins TRBV6-1 and TRBJ2-7; TRBD1 aligns across 10 bases. Germline trimming cut 5 bases from V and 5 bases from J; bases unmatched to any gene: 9. This CDR3 has 15 residues. Germline V lookup: CDR1 MNHNS, CDR2 SASEGT. CDR3 in amino acids: CASSRDRGLVDEQYF. CDR3 nucleotides: TGTGCCAGCAGTCGGGACAGGGGTTTGGTCGACGAGCAGTACTTC.

The chain has TRBV4-1 and TRBJ1-3; D remains ambiguous. CDR1 MGHRA and CDR2 YSYEKL come from the germline V gene. Trimming took 0 bases from V and 3 from J, leaving 6 bases between them. The CDR3 has 14 residues. CDR3 DNA sequence: TGCGCCAGCAGCCAAGACCTGGTTGGAAACACCATATATTTT. It codes for CASSQDLVGNTIYF.

CDR3 loop: CGVQGSANTEAFF. CDR3 nucleotide sequence: TGCGGAGTACAGGGGAGCGCGAACACTGAAGCTTTCTTT. The V call is TRBV29-1, the J call TRBJ1-1; 7 bases are shared with TRBD1. Germline assignment: CDR1 SQVTM and CDR2 ANQGSEA. This CDR3 spans 13 amino acids.

This clone was seen a single time. This chain joins TRBV2 and TRBJ2-4; the match to TRBD2 covers 13 bases. Losses at the gene ends were 6 bases for V and 7 bases for J; bases not matched to a gene: 9. This CDR3 is built from 16 residues. Germline loops: CDR1 SNHLY, CDR2 FYNNEI. CDR3 sequence (DNA): TGTGCCAGCAGAGGACTAGCGGGGGCCTCCGGGAACATTCAGTACTTC. Its translation: CASRGLAGASGNIQYF. Based on the CDR3 plus reference TRBV2 and TRBJ2-4, the full variable domain is EPEVTQTPSHQVTQMGQEVILRCVPISNHLYFYWYRQILGQKVEFLVSFYNNEISEKSEIFDDQFSVERPDGSNFTLKIRSTKLEDSAMYFCASRGLAGASGNIQYFGAGTRLSVL.

Only a few counts were recorded for this clone. In DNA, the CDR3 is TGTGCCAGCGACAGCCGTGAAGCTTTCTTT. Translated: CASDSREAFF. J is TRBJ1-1 and V is TRBV7-9; possibly TRBD1 for D (5 bases). Germline CDR1 SEHNR, CDR2 FQNEAQ (reference sequence). V lost 8 bases, J lost 7 bases, and 8 bases lay in between. The CDR3 is 10 residues long. Using reference TRBV7-9 and TRBJ1-1 for the parts outside the CDR3, the full variable domain is DTGVSQNPRHKITKRGQNVTFRCDPISEHNRLYWYRQTLGQGPEFLTYFQNEAQLEKSRLLSDRFSAERPKGSFSTLEIQRTEQGDSAMYLCASDSREAFFGQGTRLTVV.

With regard to this clone: Germline is not matched at one junction end, which may reflect a read error. The chain joins TRBV15 to TRBJ1-1; 7 positions agree with TRBD1. The CDR3 contains 15 residues. CDR1 LNHNV and CDR2 YYDKDF come from the germline V gene (reference sequence). The CDR3 DNA follows: TGTGCCGCCAGCAGAGATAAGGGGGCGCGCACTGAAGCTTTCTTT. Translated: CAASRDKGARTEAFF.